Each of the 25 T cell receptor beta chains below was sequenced from the same sample in a study of shared clonotypes between healthy human individuals. This table comes from immunoSEQ multiplex PCR, and its TCRdb copy is limited to in-frame clones, with some not included. The sample has about 470,000 clones; about 76% are singletons. Specimen: PBMCs. Receptors were obtained from a woman aged 35 to 49 in good health. Some clones in this sample may be carry-over from other donors' samples.

The chain employs TRBV7-3 and TRBJ2-3; D is ambiguous. Germline lookup yields CDR1 SGHTA and CDR2 FQGTGA. V shed 4 bases and J shed 4 bases, with 18 bases lying between them. The CDR3 extends over 16 amino acids. This CDR3 reads CASSSVGPSGSDTQYF. The CDR3 DNA follows: TGTGCCAGCAGCTCGGTGGGCCCCAGTGGGTCAGATACGCAGTATTTT.

The rearrangement links TRBV27 to TRBJ1-5; 8 nucleotides agree with TRBD1. Germline lookup yields CDR1 MNHEY and CDR2 SMNVEV (reference sequence). V gave up 6 bases and J gave up 2 bases; unmatched junction bases: 12. The length of the CDR3 is 17 residues. For the CDR3, the DNA is TGTGCCAGCAGCCGTCGGACAGGGAGAGGAGGCAATCAGCCCCAGCATTTT. Translated, it gives CASSRRTGRGGNQPQHF.

The gene calls are TRBV2 and TRBJ1-3, with D perhaps TRBD1 (6 bases). V dropped 7 bases and J dropped 2 bases, with 15 bases sitting between them. The CDR3 covers 15 residues. CDR1 SNHLY and CDR2 FYNNEI come from the germline V gene. The DNA for the CDR3 is TGTGCCAGCACCGGACAGCAGTCTACTGGAAACACCATATATTTT. Protein: CASTGQQSTGNTIYF.

This clone has at least ten counts. V and J are TRBV4-1 and TRBJ2-5, with TRBD1 matching 9 bases. Trimming cost V 4 bases and J 5 bases; bases outside gene matches: 11. CDR3 size: 16 residues. The germline gives CDR1 MGHRA, CDR2 YSYEKL. CDR3 sequence: CASSPTFGQGTETQYF. Here the CDR3 DNA reads TGCGCCAGCAGCCCCACTTTCGGACAGGGGACGGAGACCCAGTACTTC.

V is TRBV27 and J is TRBJ2-4, with D possibly being TRBD2 (6 bases). Germline lookup yields CDR1 MNHEY and CDR2 SMNVEV (reference sequence). The CDR3 is made up of 15 amino acids. Trimming pared 2 bases from V and 7 bases from J, leaving 15 bases between. Here the CDR3 reads CASSLSREIWNIQYF. Written as DNA, the CDR3 is TGTGCCAGCAGTTTAAGTCGGGAGATTTGGAACATTCAGTACTTC.

This chain links TRBV11-2 with TRBJ2-7; D remains ambiguous. The V gene lost 0 bases and the J gene lost 5 bases, with 20 bases spanning the gap. There are 17 residues in the CDR3. Germline V gene sequence: CDR1 SGHAT, CDR2 FQNNGV. The DNA for the CDR3 is TGTGCCAGCAGCTTAGATGGGCCTCGGCAGGTCTCTGACGAGCAGTACTTC. As protein: CASSLDGPRQVSDEQYF. Filled out from reference TRBV11-2 and TRBJ2-7, the complete variable domain reads EAGVAQSPRYKIIEKRQSVAFWCNPISGHATLYWYQQILGQGPKLLIQFQNNGVVDDSQLPKDRFSAERLKGVDSTLKIQPAKLEDSAVYLCASSLDGPRQVSDEQYFGPGTRLTVT.

This clone was detected a few times. The V call is TRBV5-6, the J call TRBJ1-3; D is undetermined. CDR1 is SGHDT, CDR2 YYEEEE, per germline. The V end was cut by 4 bases, the J end by 0 bases, with 5 bases between. The CDR3 extends over 13 amino acids. CDR3 DNA sequence: TGTGCCAGCAGCCCCGGCTCTGGAAACACCATATATTTT. It encodes CASSPGSGNTIYF.

In its sample, this clone was seen many times. This sequence joins TRBV7-8 and TRBJ2-3; D might be TRBD2 (5 bases). Germline lookup yields CDR1 SGHVS and CDR2 FQNEAQ. This CDR3 has 16 amino acids. Trimming cost V 0 bases and J 0 bases, with 10 bases left between them. This CDR3 reads CASSLAQKRSTDTQYF. The CDR3 DNA is TGTGCCAGCAGCTTAGCGCAGAAGCGGAGCACAGATACGCAGTATTTT.

The chain couples TRBV9 to TRBJ2-7; 8 bases match TRBD1. CDR1 SGDLS and CDR2 YYNGEE come from the germline V gene. V trimming: 0 bases; J trimming: 4 bases; junction bases outside the gene matches: 6. The CDR3 contains 15 residues. Here the CDR3 reads CASSVGTGTGYEQYF. CDR3 coding DNA: TGTGCCAGCAGCGTAGGTACCGGGACAGGTTACGAGCAGTACTTC.

The table lists this clone with a count of one. This rearrangement joins TRBV30 to TRBJ2-2, with 7 bases that match TRBD2. The CDR3 has 14 amino acids. Germline-derived CDR1 and CDR2 are GTSNPN and SVGIG (reference sequence). The junction had 5 bases not matched to a gene; V was cut back by 3 bases and J by 4 bases. The CDR3: CAWRGTIGTGELFF. CDR3 coding DNA: TGTGCCTGGAGAGGGACTATCGGCACCGGGGAGCTGTTTTTT. The entire variable domain, with the rest obtained from reference TRBV30 and TRBJ2-2, is as follows: SQTIHQWPATLVQPVGSPLSLECTVEGTSNPNLYWYRQAAGRGLQLLFYSVGIGQISSEVPQNLSASRPQDRQFILSSKKLLLSDSGFYLCAWRGTIGTGELFFGEGSRLTVL.

V and J are TRBV2 and TRBJ2-7; D gene ambiguous. The CDR3 has 12 amino acids. The V end lost 11 bases, the J end lost 3 bases, and 14 bases lay between the germline ends. Germline CDR1 and CDR2: SNHLY and FYNNEI. As DNA, the CDR3 is TGTGCCGCTGCGGTTTCGGGCTACGAGCAGTACTTC. As protein: CAAAVSGYEQYF.

The rearrangement joins TRBV6-1 to TRBJ2-1, with TRBD2 matching 7 bases. V trimming: 6 bases; J trimming: 7 bases; junction bases outside the gene matches: 6. The V gene's germline CDR1 is MNHNS and CDR2 SASEGT. The CDR3 spans 13 residues. This chain's CDR3 is CASRESGINEQFF. The CDR3 bases are TGTGCCAGCAGGGAAAGCGGGATTAATGAGCAGTTCTTC.

Only one count was recorded for this clone. V gene TRBV2 combines with J gene TRBJ2-5; 9 bases line up with TRBD1. J lost 5 bases, V lost 6 bases, and 4 bases had no gene match. CDR1 is SNHLY and CDR2 is FYNNEI in the germline V gene. The CDR3 runs to 13 residues. As DNA, the CDR3 is TGTGCCAGCAGAGGGGACAGGGTCGAGACCCAGTACTTC. Its protein product is CASRGDRVETQYF.

In DNA form, the CDR3 reads TGTGCCAGTAGTAGGCAGGGCAGTGGCACTGAAGCTTTCTTT. As protein: CASSRQGSGTEAFF. The chain is built from TRBV19 and TRBJ1-1, with D maybe TRBD1 (5 bases). CDR1 and CDR2 (germline): LNHDA, SQIVND (reference sequence). V gave up 4 bases and J gave up 4 bases, with 13 bases separating them. The CDR3 spans 14 residues.

The rearrangement uses TRBV5-1 and TRBJ2-3; TRBD2 matches at 12 bases. The germline V gene has CDR1 SGHRS and CDR2 YFSETQ. The V gene end was trimmed by 4 bases and the J gene end by 5 bases; junction bases not matched to a gene: 5. This CDR3 comprises 15 residues. In nucleotides, the CDR3 is TGCGCCAGCAGCACGACTAGCGGGAGTCAAGATACGCAGTATTTT. It translates to CASSTTSGSQDTQYF.

V and J are TRBV5-4 and TRBJ2-5; D is perhaps TRBD1 or TRBD2 (5 bases each). Judging by the DNA end, TRBJ2-7 fits better; the J call may be wrong. Germline loops: CDR1 SGHNT, CDR2 YYREEE (reference sequence). The CDR3 spans 13 residues. CDR3 loop: CASSLAGTDEQYF. In nucleotides, the CDR3 is TGTGCCAGCAGCCTTGCCGGGACGGACGAGCAGTACTTC.

The chain links TRBV19 to TRBJ2-1; D unresolved. CDR1 and CDR2 (germline): LNHDA, SQIVND (reference sequence). This CDR3 spans 15 amino acids. Trimming stripped 1 base from V and 6 bases from J, with 13 bases between. DNA of the CDR3: TGTGCCAGTAGTATAGGGAAGGGATCGGGCAATGAGCAGTTCTTC. Encoded protein: CASSIGKGSGNEQFF.

In this sample, this clone turned up a few times. The chain joins TRBV5-4 to TRBJ1-5; D call uncertain. Looked up from germline, CDR1 is SGHNT and CDR2 is YYREEE (reference sequence). Trimming pared 0 bases from V and 4 bases from J, leaving 8 bases between. The CDR3 is 14 amino acids. Here the CDR3 DNA reads TGTGCCAGCAGCTTGGACGGCCCGAATCAGCCCCAGCATTTT. This sequence encodes CASSLDGPNQPQHF.

This clone was recorded once. At one boundary the junction diverges from the germline segment, which might be a read error. The V gene is TRBV10-3, the J gene TRBJ2-2; TRBD1 matches at 7 bases. This CDR3 comprises 15 residues. CDR1 and CDR2 from the germline V gene are ENHRY and SYGVKD. CDR3 amino acids: CAISENRGEHRGAVF. Here the CDR3 DNA reads TGTGCCATCAGTGAAAACAGGGGTGAACACCGGGGAGCTGTTTTT.

CDR3 in amino acids: CASSLESTDTQYF. CDR3 DNA: TGTGCCAGCAGCTTAGAGAGCACAGATACGCAGTATTTT. V gene TRBV5-4 combines with J gene TRBJ2-3; the D is unclear. CDR1 and CDR2 from the germline V gene are SGHNT and YYREEE (reference sequence). V was shortened by 2 bases and J by 0 bases, with 4 bases between the two germline ends. This CDR3 is 13 amino acids long.

Turning to this clone: This specimen includes other DNA sequences encoding the same CDR3. V is TRBV27 and J is TRBJ2-2; D gene ambiguous. The V end was cut by 5 bases, the J end by 5 bases, with 24 bases between. The CDR3 has 18 residues. Germline lookup yields CDR1 MNHEY and CDR2 SMNVEV (reference sequence). The CDR3 here is CASSGVEGIVGKTGELFF. CDR3 DNA sequence: TGTGCCAGCAGTGGGGTGGAAGGGATCGTGGGGAAGACCGGGGAGCTGTTTTTT.

The chain has TRBV7-3 and TRBJ2-3; a possible D gene is TRBD2 (5 bases). The CDR3 is 16 amino acids. V shed 4 bases and J shed 4 bases, with 18 bases lying between them. Germline CDR1 is SGHTA and CDR2 is FQGTGA. The CDR3 loop is CASSSTPDHGADTQYF. Here the CDR3 DNA reads TGTGCCAGCAGCTCCACCCCGGACCACGGGGCAGATACGCAGTATTTT.

CDR3: CATDLAGGSDTQYF. The CDR3 nucleotides are TGTGCCACCGATCTAGCGGGAGGGTCAGATACGCAGTATTTT. The rearrangement uses TRBV6-1 and TRBJ2-3, with TRBD2 matching over 12 bases. Germline loops: CDR1 MNHNS, CDR2 SASEGT. Losses at the gene ends were 10 bases for V and 4 bases for J; bases not matched to a gene: 6. The CDR3 length is 14 residues.

J is TRBJ2-7 and V is TRBV6-6; 10 bases agree with TRBD1. Per germline, CDR1 MNHNY and CDR2 SVGAGI (reference sequence). Trimming at V came to 5 bases and at J to 0 bases, leaving 4 bases not matched to a gene. The CDR3 runs 15 residues. The CDR3, as DNA: TGTGCCAGCAGTCCGGGACAGGGGAGCTCCTACGAGCAGTACTTC. Its protein product is CASSPGQGSSYEQYF.

Comment on this clone: Other DNA sequences of this sample code for an identical CDR3. This rearrangement joins TRBV27 to TRBJ2-3, with D hard to call. Germline V gives CDR1 MNHEY, CDR2 SMNVEV (reference sequence). This CDR3 region has 12 residues. Trimming shortened V by 6 bases and J by 3 bases, and 7 bases separated the two germline ends. In DNA, the CDR3 is TGTGCCAGCAGGGGATCTACAGATACGCAGTATTTT. Encoded protein: CASRGSTDTQYF.